This T cell receptor beta chain is drawn from a study of beta chain features in type 1 diabetes. Regarding the study as a whole: The VDJ junctions of type 1 diabetes patients carried fewer insertions and more deletions. Significant though moderate, a shortening of TCRB CDR3s appeared in all four CD4+ subsets of Type 1 diabetes patients. The question left open here concerned HLA type influencing TCRB rearrangement.

Of note for this clone: Its matching antigen is unknown.

Sequencing targeted expressed TCRB transcripts, as all isolated RNA had been reverse transcribed. The protocol was immunoSEQ multiplex PCR, while the TCRdb copy is restricted to in-frame clones and leaves out a portion. Of roughly 340,000 clones listed, less than 15% were seen once; the top ten hold approximately 0.016%. The CDR3 runs to 16 residues. The germline V and J ends were trimmed by 2 bases and 4 bases, with 17 bases remaining between them. The germline CDR1 and CDR2 sequences are ENHRY and SYGVKD. This chain links TRBV10-3 with TRBJ1-1; the D is unclear. The TCR sequence derives from a woman aged 18-29 years with type 1 diabetes. The specimen was naive CD4+ T cells from blood. Here the CDR3 DNA reads TGTGCCATCAGTGAGGGAAGGAAAACTATGGGCACTGAAGCTTTCTTT. Translated, it gives CAISEGRKTMGTEAFF.